This record concerns one TCR beta chain sequence. The antigen is unknown. Its ends do not fully match the called genes, so a read error is possible. This record comes from a study of Graves' ophthalmopathy and Graves' hyperthyroidism. Study-level results: The majority of expanded thyroid clonotypes above 0.001 frequency also occurred in blood.

From germline, CDR1 is SNHLY and CDR2 FYNNEI. CDR3 length: 13 amino acids. The sequenced template was RNA, covering the TCR beta CDR3 region. HTBI primers were used in a first-round RT-PCR, which preceded a second-round multiplex PCR. Each CDR3 protein is one row after TCRdb ran MiXCR on the multiplex PCR reads. This table has over 650,000 distinct CDR3 sequences, over 40% appearing once. The diagnosis was founded upon clinical symptoms, serum thyroxine, TRAb, thyroid ultrasound and orbital computed tomography. The clonotype comes from an adult man with Graves' ophthalmopathy. The sequenced sample consisted of peripheral blood. The V gene is TRBV2, the J gene TRBJ2-2; the D gene is possibly TRBD1 (8 bases). CDR3 DNA: TGTGCCAGCAGTGGGACAGGGCCGCGGGAGCAGTTTTTT. Translating gives CASSGTGPREQFF.